This record concerns one TCR beta chain sequence. Reverse transcription used roughly 0.5 to 1 ug RNA and random hexamers. A single record per CDR3 protein comes from TCRdb applying MiXCR to the immunoSEQ multiplex PCR reads. Among some 140,000 distinct CDR3 sequences listed, 85% to 95% were seen once. This CDR3 region has 12 residues. The germline V gene has CDR1 MNHNS and CDR2 SASEGT. The ends were cut back, 1 base at V and 4 bases at J, with 5 bases in the middle. These data are taken from a study of CD8 T cells in Susac syndrome. Study details: Among the sequenced Susac syndrome patients, roughly six had active disease while under ten were in remission.

The TCR sequence derives from a human donor with Susac syndrome. This chain links TRBV6-1 with TRBJ2-7, with no clear D. Sequencing was performed on CD8+ T cells from PBMCs. CDR3 sequence: CASSEVLYEQYF. CDR3 nucleotides: TGTGCCAGCAGTGAAGTTCTGTACGAGCAGTACTTC.